The clone carrying this T cell receptor beta chain was recorded at least ten times. This sample was taken from a study of patients with pleural tuberculosis. From germline, CDR1 is MGHDK and CDR2 SYGVNS. The CDR3 contains 15 residues. After removal of 0 bases from V and 6 bases from J, the junction contained 4 bases not matched to a gene. MiXCR, run by TCRdb on the reads, gives a single entry per CDR3 protein. The sample lists about 50,000 distinct CDR3 sequences, 6% to 9.5% occurring once. The chain links TRBV25-1 to TRBJ2-1, with 8 bases that match TRBD1. The origin of this receptor is a human donor with pleural tuberculosis. For the CDR3, the DNA is TGTGCCAGCAGTGAATATAGGACAGGGAGCAATGAGCAGTTCTTC. As protein: CASSEYRTGSNEQFF.